The rows below give T cell receptor beta chains drawn from one sample of a study of shared clonotypes between healthy human individuals. Clones were read by immunoSEQ multiplex PCR, and TCRdb kept only the in-frame ones, dropping some. The table records some 320,000 clones, roughly 84% of them present only once. Sequences were obtained from memory CD8+ T cells sorted from blood. The receptors originated from a man between 18 and 35 years old in good health. Each CDR3 is given with its conserved first and last residue. The D gene is left open where the match is weak. The size of a clone is reported for some rows only, either as once, few or many, or as a class for expanded clones.

v_call	j_call	clone_size	d_call	cdr3_nt	cdr3_aa
TRBV10-3	TRBJ2-7	-	-	TGTGCCATCAGCGATTGGGGGGACGAGCAGTACTTC	CAISDWGDEQYF
TRBV2	TRBJ2-2	-	-	TGTGCCAGCAGGGGGGACACCGGGGAGCTGTTTTTT	CASRGDTGELFF
TRBV7-8	TRBJ2-7	-	TRBD2	TGTGCCAGCAGCTTAGTAGCGGGAGAGTACGAGCAGTACTTC	CASSLVAGEYEQYF
TRBV9	TRBJ1-1	-	TRBD1	TGTGCCAGCAGCTCCCAGGACAGGGCGATGAACACTGAAGCTTTCTTT	CASSSQDRAMNTEAFF
TRBV29-1	TRBJ1-2	-	-	TGCAGCGTGGCTACAAAGGGCCGCTATGGCTACACCTTC	CSVATKGRYGYTF
TRBV5-4	TRBJ2-7	once	-	TGTGCCAGCAGCCGCCTTCCCAACGAGCAGTACTTC	CASSRLPNEQYF
TRBV7-9	TRBJ1-2	few	TRBD1	TGTGCCAGCAGCTTCGGGGACAGTAATTATGGCTACACCTTC	CASSFGDSNYGYTF
TRBV27	TRBJ2-7	-	-	TGTGCCAGCGGGAGAGGGGTCGGGCAGTACTTC	CASGRGVGQYF
TRBV27	TRBJ2-7	few	-	TGTGCCAGCAGTTTCGACGGTTACGAGCAGTACTTC	CASSFDGYEQYF
TRBV10-3	TRBJ2-7	-	-	TGTGCCATCAGTGAACCGGGTCCCGCCGCCTACGAGCAGTACTTC	CAISEPGPAAYEQYF
TRBV11-2	TRBJ2-7	-	-	TGTGCCAGCAGCTTCATCGGCTACGAGCAGTACTTC	CASSFIGYEQYF
TRBV10-3	TRBJ2-7	-	-	TGTGCCATCAGTGAGGGGGGCTACGAGCAGTACTTC	CAISEGGYEQYF
TRBV27	TRBJ1-6	-	-	TGTGCCAGCAGTTTTTGGACAGAGGTTAATTCACCCCTCCACTTT	CASSFWTEVNSPLHF
TRBV27	TRBJ2-6	-	-	TGTGCCAGCAGTTTATCCGGAGGGGTCTTTGGGGCCAACGTCCTGACTTTC	CASSLSGGVFGANVLTF
TRBV30	TRBJ1-5	-	-	TGTGCCTGGATCCAGAGTGAGAGCAATCAGCCCCAGCATTTT	CAWIQSESNQPQHF
TRBV10-1	TRBJ1-1	few	-	TGCGCCAGCAGTGAGTCTCTGAAGAACACTGAAGCTTTCTTT	CASSESLKNTEAFF
TRBV13	TRBJ2-7	-	TRBD2	TGTGCCAGCAGCTCCGGGGGGACGAACTACGAGCAGTACTTC	CASSSGGTNYEQYF
TRBV10-3	TRBJ2-7	once	-	TGTGCCTCGTCAAGTGGGGCAGCGGAGAGCTCCTACGAGCAGTACTTC	CASSSGAAESSYEQYF
TRBV6-5	TRBJ2-5	-	-	TGTGCCAGCTGGGACGGGCAAGAGACCCAGTACTTC	CASWDGQETQYF
TRBV27	TRBJ2-3	-	-	TGTGCCAGCAGCCCCGCCCGTACAGATACGCAGTATTTT	CASSPARTDTQYF
TRBV28	TRBJ1-1	-	-	TGTGCCAGTGAGCCCAGAGGTAAGGGCACTGAAGCTTTCTTT	CASEPRGKGTEAFF
TRBV10-2	TRBJ2-1	-	-	TGCGCCAGCAGTGTGGGGAGGGGGTTAAGCTCCTACAATGAGCAGTTCTTC	CASSVGRGLSSYNEQFF
TRBV29-1	TRBJ2-1	-	-	TGCAGCGCTAATAGGTTAAATTACAATGAGCAGTTCTTC	CSANRLNYNEQFF
TRBV14	TRBJ2-3	-	-	TGTGCCAGCAGCCCGCTAGCGTTTAGCACAGATACGCAGTATTTT	CASSPLAFSTDTQYF